This T cell receptor (beta chain) was recovered during a study of blood T cell repertoires in COVID-19 (dated by TCRdb to 2018 to 2020). At the level of the whole study: The collaborator samples originated in the United States, Italy and Spain and spanned the acute and convalescent phases of COVID-19. The material from the prospective study consisted of cDNA or gDNA derived from T cells, B-cell-depleted T cells, or PBMCs. The dataset comprised deeply sampled blood TCRbeta repertoires from subjects exposed to, actively infected with, or recovered from COVID-19. The repertoires were made available in a free public database intended to serve as a resource for research on the immune response to SARS-CoV-2. The samples were drawn from the first 160 participants of the ongoing ImmuneRACE study and from 1,254 subjects provided by 6 global collaborators. A de-identified subject ID, COVID-19 status, age in years and sex were almost always included in the sample metadata. Where HLA class I and class II types were available, the types were taken from metadata supplied by the sample provider, not from assay-based typing.

The collaborating institutions used their own protocols to collect whole blood in K2EDTA tubes. For TCRbeta analysis, collaborators shipped samples in one of three forms: frozen whole blood, isolated PBMCs, or DNA extracted from either of those sample types. Findings and caveats that apply to the study as a whole: Clinical and demographic metadata were provided uncurated, with the amount varying by source and participant.

The CDR3, cysteine through phenylalanine, is 16 amino acids long. Just the 48-base CDR3 DNA is kept, in frame starting at base 1. CDR1 LNHNV and CDR2 YYDKDF were looked up in the germline V gene (reference sequence). For this chain, trimming is 5 bases at the V end and 4 bases at the J end, and the number of junction bases without a gene match is 9. Comment on this clone: Its target antigen remains unknown. Base qualities are not provided; no much larger clone lies one nucleotide away.

TCRbeta CDR3 regions were amplified from genomic DNA using the immunoSEQ Assay, a bias-controlled multiplex PCR. The study's own analysis went as follows. Nucleated cell counts per sample were estimated from amplification of reference gene primers within the assay. To quantify the absolute abundance of each unique TCRbeta CDR3 rearrangement, sequence reads were collapsed and filtered. Productive Simpson clonality was computed per sample as the square root of Simpson's diversity index over productive rearrangements. The immuneACCESS repertoire file appears here via TCRdb, limited to in-frame rearrangements. These files lack a portion of the clones; in checked studies, under half of the deficit traces to unresolved V genes, and the cause of the others is not known. Clone size and V and J calls were adopted from that table, with D and trimming inferred from the DNA. Within this sample are about 98,000 clones, with 81% of them counted one time only. The ten most abundant clones make up about 10% of the sample.

Sequenced: peripheral blood. The receptor was isolated from a woman of 80 years or more with acute or convalescent COVID-19. Rearrangement joined TRBV15 to TRBJ1-3; a stretch of 9 junction bases matches TRBD1. CDR3 region: CATSVQAGTGGNTIYF. The DNA is TGTGCCACCAGCGTCCAGGCCGGGACAGGGGGAAACACCATATATTTT. This CDR3, with the reference TRBV15 and TRBJ1-3 proteins standing in past its ends, gives the full variable domain DAMVIQNPRYQVTQFGKPVTLSCSQTLNHNVMYWYQQKSSQAPKLLFHYYDKDFNNEADTPDNFQSRRPNTSFCFLDIRSPGLGDTAMYLCATSVQAGTGGNTIYFGEGSWLTVV.